These 20 T cell receptor beta chains were all obtained from the same sample, sequenced in a study of blood T cell dynamics during melanoma immunotherapy. Using immunoSEQ multiplex PCR, the repertoire was profiled, and TCRdb retains in-frame clones only, with some absent. The sample comprises roughly 9,900 clones, 80% to 90% of which are singletons, and under 35% rests with the top ten. This sample's time point: pre-treatment baseline. The sequencing used blood, collected from a patient treated with checkpoint blockade. Receptor source: a human donor with melanoma.

The chain is built from TRBV10-2 and TRBJ2-5; 9 nucleotides agree with TRBD2. The assigned J gene may be wrong: the sequence end matches TRBJ2-7 better. The CDR3 consists of 14 residues. Per germline, CDR1 WSHSY and CDR2 SAAADI. The CDR3 loop is CASRSGTSTYEQYF. Here the CDR3 DNA reads TGCGCCAGCAGGTCCGGGACTAGCACCTACGAGCAGTACTTC.

This chain connects TRBV18 to TRBJ2-7, with D tentatively TRBD1 (5 bases). Trimming removed 4 bases from V and 2 bases from J, with 18 bases in between. This CDR3 contains 16 residues. The germline V gene has CDR1 KGHSH and CDR2 LQKENI. The CDR3 nucleotides read TGTGCCAGCTCACGCCGAAAAGAACAGGCCCCCTACGAGCAGTACTTC. This encodes CASSRRKEQAPYEQYF.

CDR3 region: CASSLQGPGNTIYF. The CDR3 DNA follows: TGTGCCAGCAGCCTACAGGGACCTGGAAACACCATATATTTT. This chain connects TRBV5-4 to TRBJ1-3, with TRBD1 as a possible D gene (6 bases). Trimming shortened V by 4 bases and J by 2 bases, and 10 bases separated the two germline ends. The CDR3 has 14 amino acids. CDR1 and CDR2 from the germline V gene are SGHNT and YYREEE (reference sequence).

This chain uses TRBV28 with TRBJ1-2, with 11 bases fitting TRBD1. CDR3 length equals 17 residues. After removal of 5 bases from V and 5 bases from J, the junction contained 13 bases not matched to a gene. Per the germline V gene, CDR1 is MDHEN and CDR2 is SYDVKM. The CDR3 is CASSPGADRGREYGYTF. In nucleotides, the CDR3 is TGTGCCAGCAGTCCTGGGGCGGACAGGGGGCGGGAGTATGGCTACACCTTC.

The gene calls are TRBV5-6 and TRBJ2-7, with TRBD2 matching over 8 bases. The CDR3 spans 13 residues. Germline V gene lookup returns CDR1 SGHDT and CDR2 YYEEEE. V shed 2 bases, J shed 2 bases, and the junction held 0 bases outside the gene matches. The DNA of the CDR3 is TGTGCCAGCAGCTTCGGGGGGGCCTACGAGCAGTACTTC. Translation gives CASSFGGAYEQYF.

This chain uses TRBV7-3 with TRBJ2-7; possibly TRBD1 or TRBD2 for D (7 bases each). Germline V gene lookup returns CDR1 SGHTA and CDR2 FQGTGA. The CDR3 loop spans 16 amino acids. Trimming took 7 bases from V and 0 from J, leaving 19 bases between them. In nucleotides, the CDR3 is TGTGCCAGCACTCAGGGGGGGCCTGCGAGCTCCTACGAGCAGTACTTC. Its translation is CASTQGGPASSYEQYF.

This clone occurred a few times. The V gene is TRBV10-3, the J gene TRBJ2-7; D possibly matches TRBD1 or TRBD2 (5 bases each). The germline gives CDR1 ENHRY, CDR2 SYGVKD. V was cut by 2 bases and J by 7 bases, with 18 bases left in between. The length of the CDR3 is 15 residues. The DNA of the CDR3 is TGTGCCATCAGTGAGGGGGCTCCGGTGGAGGAGGAGCAGTACTTC. This translates into CAISEGAPVEEEQYF.

The rearrangement joins TRBV6-5 to TRBJ1-6; D may be TRBD1 (5 bases). The CDR3 consists of 15 residues. Trimming shortened V by 4 bases and J by 1 base, and 8 bases separated the two germline ends. CDR1 and CDR2 (germline): MNHEY, SVGAGI. The CDR3 sequence: CASSLQGSYNSPLHF. CDR3 DNA: TGTGCCAGCAGTTTGCAGGGTTCCTATAATTCACCCCTCCACTTT.

The chain uses TRBV6-6 and TRBJ2-2; 13 positions agree with TRBD2. Germline V gene sequence: CDR1 MNHNY, CDR2 SVGAGI (reference sequence). The V segment lost 2 bases and the J segment 6 bases; nucleotides outside the gene matches: 0. The CDR3 runs to 15 residues. CDR3 protein: CASSYGTSGAGELFF. The CDR3 region has the DNA TGTGCCAGCAGTTACGGGACTAGCGGGGCCGGGGAGCTGTTTTTT.

This chain uses TRBV28 with TRBJ2-2, with D tentatively TRBD2 (5 bases). CDR3 length: 14 amino acids. Between the trimmed V and J ends, which lost 6 bases and 6 bases, there was a span of 14 bases. The germline gives CDR1 MDHEN, CDR2 SYDVKM. The CDR3 reads CASSLVGVAGELFF. In nucleotides, the CDR3 is TGTGCCAGCAGCCTAGTCGGGGTTGCCGGGGAGCTGTTTTTT.

The V and J genes are TRBV28 and TRBJ2-7, with D unresolved. Trimming took 8 bases from V and 0 from J, leaving 14 bases between them. There are 14 residues in the CDR3. Germline V CDR1 and CDR2: MDHEN, SYDVKM. The DNA for the CDR3 is TGTGCCAGCGCCTGGTCAGCCTTCTCCTACGAGCAGTACTTC. It yields the protein CASAWSAFSYEQYF.

V and J are TRBV7-8 and TRBJ1-2; D ambiguous. V lost 5 bases and J lost 6, with 10 bases in between. The germline CDR1 and CDR2 sequences are SGHVS and FQNEAQ. The CDR3 is 12 residues long. CDR3 in amino acids: CASSPGKNGYTF. CDR3 sequence (DNA): TGTGCCAGCAGCCCGGGGAAAAATGGCTACACCTTC.

On this clone: This specimen includes other DNA sequences encoding the same CDR3. The V gene is TRBV5-6, the J gene TRBJ2-5; TRBD2 is a possible D gene (6 bases). Trimming took off 0 bases at V and 7 bases at J, with 10 bases between the two ends. Germline CDR1 reads SGHDT; CDR2 reads YYEEEE. This CDR3 is 13 amino acids long. CDR3 loop: CASSLGVGGTQYF. The CDR3 DNA reads TGTGCCAGCAGCTTGGGGGTCGGGGGGACCCAGTACTTC.

The rearrangement links TRBV5-1 to TRBJ2-1; D might be TRBD2 (6 bases). This CDR3 spans 14 amino acids. The V end was cut by 0 bases, the J end by 9 bases, with 13 bases between. Germline V gene lookup returns CDR1 SGHRS and CDR2 YFSETQ. CDR3 amino acids: CASSLDGLGGEQFF. The CDR3 DNA follows: TGCGCCAGCAGCTTGGATGGGTTGGGGGGTGAGCAGTTCTTC.

This clone was observed once. The V and J genes are TRBV5-2 and TRBJ2-3. TRBV5-2 is a recognized pseudogene. This CDR3 contains 14 residues. Here the CDR3 reads CASSQDRNTDTQYF. The CDR3 nucleotides are TGCGCCAGCAGCCAAGATCGGAACACAGATACGCAGTATTTT.

This chain uses TRBV28 with TRBJ2-7; 7 positions agree with TRBD2. The CDR3 is 13 residues long. Trimming removed 3 bases from V and 3 bases from J; junction bases left unmatched: 2. Germline CDR1 MDHEN, CDR2 SYDVKM. CDR3 amino acids: CASSFPGGYEQYF. Here the CDR3 DNA reads TGTGCCAGCAGTTTTCCGGGGGGCTACGAGCAGTACTTC.

The chain employs TRBV6-1 and TRBJ2-6; D gene unclear. The germline V gene has CDR1 MNHNS and CDR2 SASEGT. The CDR3 spans 13 residues. V lost 8 bases and J lost 11, with 16 bases in between. The CDR3 coding sequence is TGTGCCAGCCACCGGGCCACGTTTGACGTCCTGACTTTC. Amino acid sequence: CASHRATFDVLTF.

The V call is TRBV7-9, the J call TRBJ2-3, with TRBD2 matching over 8 bases. This CDR3 has 15 residues. The V gene end was trimmed by 5 bases and the J gene end by 0 bases; junction bases not matched to a gene: 4. From germline, CDR1 is SEHNR and CDR2 FQNEAQ (reference sequence). CDR3 loop: CASSQSGRSTDTQYF. CDR3 nucleotides: TGTGCCAGCAGCCAAAGCGGGAGAAGCACAGATACGCAGTATTTT.

The rearrangement uses TRBV25-1 and TRBJ2-1, with 11 bases matching TRBD2. Germline assignment: CDR1 MGHDK and CDR2 SYGVNS. J gave up 9 bases and V 8 bases, and 6 bases lay outside the gene matches. The CDR3 totals 13 residues. CDR3 residues: CASRGLAGGEQFF. CDR3 nucleotide sequence: TGTGCCAGCCGGGGGCTAGCGGGAGGTGAGCAGTTCTTC.

This clone occurred once. The J gene is TRBJ2-7, the V gene TRBV5-1; D perhaps matches TRBD2 (7 bases). Trimming pared 4 bases from V and 4 bases from J, leaving 15 bases between. The CDR3 spans 14 residues. Germline V gene data show CDR1 as SGHRS and CDR2 as YFSETQ. CDR3 residues: CASSPGLGGYEQYF. The DNA of the CDR3 is TGCGCCAGCAGCCCCGGACTAGGGGGATACGAGCAGTACTTC. The complete variable domain, with remaining parts taken from reference TRBV5-1 and TRBJ2-7, reads KAGVTQTPRYLIKTRGQQVTLSCSPISGHRSVSWYQQTPGQGLQFLFEYFSETQRNKGNFPGRFSGRQFSNSRSEMNVSTLELGDSALYLCASSPGLGGYEQYFGPGTRLTVT.